These 32 T cell receptor beta chains came from one sample sequenced in a study of cytomegalovirus exposure and HLA in healthy donors. The PCR ran on 60 Vbeta and 13 Jbeta primers. TCRdb's table, derived via immunoSEQ multiplex PCR, lists solely in-frame clones and lacks some. The data show 150,000 to 250,000 clones, around 76% seen once. Sequences were obtained from PBMCs. These receptors came from a man under 40 in good health and CMV-seronegative.

The chain joins TRBV19 to TRBJ1-1; perhaps TRBD1 as D (5 bases). The CDR3 runs 13 residues. Germline values: CDR1 LNHDA, CDR2 SQIVND (reference sequence). V lost 5 bases, J lost 1 base, and 8 bases lay in between. The CDR3 nucleotides read TGTGCCAGTAGTCGCCAGGGGAACACTGAAGCTTTCTTT. Translating gives CASSRQGNTEAFF.

The V and J genes are TRBV7-8 and TRBJ2-1; the D gene is possibly TRBD2 (6 bases). This CDR3 contains 17 residues. Germline V gives CDR1 SGHVS, CDR2 FQNEAQ. V was cut by 3 bases and J by 2 bases, with 17 bases left in between. The chain's CDR3 is CASSLEGGTLPYNEQFF. The CDR3 DNA is TGTGCCAGCAGCTTGGAGGGCGGCACACTTCCCTACAATGAGCAGTTCTTC.

The gene calls are TRBV28 and TRBJ1-4; 7 positions match TRBD1. This CDR3 region has 16 residues. J was trimmed by 0 bases and V by 5 bases; bases with no gene match: 6. The V gene's germline CDR1 is MDHEN and CDR2 SYDVKM. The CDR3 nucleotides read TGTGCCAGCAGTGACCGGGACAGAGCAACTAATGAAAAACTGTTTTTT. It translates to CASSDRDRATNEKLFF.

The DNA of the CDR3 is TGTGCCAGCAGCAAAGGGACTAGCGGTCAAGGGTGCAATGAGCAGTTCTTC. It is translated as CASSKGTSGQGCNEQFF. The genes are TRBV9 and TRBJ2-1; the match to TRBD2 covers 11 bases. There are 17 residues in the CDR3. V lost 4 bases, J lost 6 bases, and 12 bases stayed unmatched. Germline V gene lookup returns CDR1 SGDLS and CDR2 YYNGEE.

This chain links TRBV27 with TRBJ2-5, with 14 positions matching TRBD2. The J segment lost 3 bases and the V segment lost 6 bases, leaving 9 bases of the junction unmatched. The CDR3 totals 17 residues. Germline CDR1 and CDR2: MNHEY and SMNVEV (reference sequence). CDR3: CASSLLGLAGVEETQYF. The DNA for the CDR3 is TGTGCCAGCAGCCTACTGGGACTAGCGGGAGTGGAAGAGACCCAGTACTTC.

This clone showed up just a few times. This chain links TRBV27 with TRBJ2-1; 7 bases align to TRBD2. After removal of 1 base from V and 2 bases from J, the junction contained 5 bases not matched to a gene. Per germline, CDR1 MNHEY and CDR2 SMNVEV (reference sequence). The CDR3 length is 16 residues. CDR3 DNA: TGTGCCAGCAGTTTATTTGGCGGGAGACCCTACAATGAGCAGTTCTTC. Translation: CASSLFGGRPYNEQFF.

The V call is TRBV6-5, the J call TRBJ2-5, with 9 bases aligning to TRBD2. After removal of 8 bases from V and 5 bases from J, the junction contained 9 bases not matched to a gene. CDR3 length: 14 residues. Germline CDR1 is MNHEY and CDR2 is SVGAGI. Written as DNA, the CDR3 is TGTGCCAGCCAAGGCGGGAGGGCCTTTGAGACCCAGTACTTC. It codes for CASQGGRAFETQYF.

This clone was observed a few times. V usage is TRBV6-5 and J usage is TRBJ1-4; TRBD1 matches at 7 bases. CDR1 MNHEY and CDR2 SVGAGI come from the germline V gene. CDR3 size: 14 residues. Germline trimming cut 6 bases from V and 8 bases from J; bases unmatched to any gene: 9. The CDR3 coding sequence is TGTGCCAGCAGACCACAGGGGACGAAGGAAAAACTGTTTTTT. Translating it yields CASRPQGTKEKLFF.

V gene TRBV5-6 combines with J gene TRBJ2-1; TRBD2 aligns across 12 bases. V was pared by 2 bases and J by 9 bases, with 18 bases of the junction left unmatched. CDR1 is SGHDT, CDR2 YYEEEE, per germline. CDR3 length: 19 amino acids. Written as DNA, the CDR3 is TGTGCCAGCAGCTTTAAGTTTCTAGCGGGAGGGCTCATCGCATCTGAGCAGTTCTTC. This encodes CASSFKFLAGGLIASEQFF.

V usage is TRBV5-4 and J usage is TRBJ2-7; 8 nucleotides agree with TRBD1. The CDR3 runs 16 residues. CDR1 is SGHNT and CDR2 is YYREEE in the germline V gene (reference sequence). J lost 3 bases, V lost 0 bases, and 8 bases had no gene match. DNA of the CDR3: TGTGCCAGCAGCTTGGCCTCGGGACAGGCCTTCTACGAGCAGTACTTC. Amino acid sequence: CASSLASGQAFYEQYF.

The chain links TRBV19 to TRBJ1-4; 7 nucleotides match TRBD1. The germline CDR1 and CDR2 sequences are LNHDA and SQIVND (reference sequence). This CDR3 has 15 residues. Losses at the gene ends were 3 bases for V and 3 bases for J; bases not matched to a gene: 4. CDR3 residues: CASSIQGTANEKLFF. CDR3 coding DNA: TGTGCCAGTAGTATCCAGGGGACAGCTAATGAAAAACTGTTTTTT.

This chain links TRBV7-3 with TRBJ2-2, with 8 bases lining up with TRBD1. The CDR3 totals 16 residues. Germline CDR1 SGHTA, CDR2 FQGTGA. With V trimmed by 1 base and J by 6 bases, 7 bases remained unmatched. DNA for the CDR3: TGTGCCAGCAGCTTAATTGGACAGGGAATCGCCGGGGAGCTGTTTTTT. Amino acids: CASSLIGQGIAGELFF.

The chain recombines TRBV27 with TRBJ2-7; 9 positions agree with TRBD1. CDR1 is MNHEY and CDR2 is SMNVEV in the germline V gene (reference sequence). The V and J ends lost 5 bases and 2 bases, in that order; junction bases with no gene match: 7. The CDR3 is 15 amino acids. The CDR3 spells CASSPLRDRAYEQYF. The CDR3 DNA is TGTGCCAGCAGTCCCCTCCGGGACAGGGCCTACGAGCAGTACTTC.

V is TRBV7-9 and J is TRBJ2-5; 14 bases line up with TRBD2. CDR3 size: 16 residues. V shed 1 base and J 4 bases; nucleotides not matched to a gene: 2. Germline V lookup: CDR1 SEHNR, CDR2 FQNEAQ (reference sequence). The CDR3 region is CASSLGGTSGRETQYF. The CDR3, as DNA: TGTGCCAGCAGCTTAGGGGGGACTAGCGGGAGAGAGACCCAGTACTTC.

This clone was picked up one time. This rearrangement joins TRBV5-1 to TRBJ2-7; 11 nucleotides align to TRBD2. This CDR3 has 16 residues. V lost 5 bases and J lost 0; bases outside the gene matches: 7. Germline CDR1 SGHRS, CDR2 YFSETQ. CDR3 loop: CASRTSGTLSSYEQYF. The CDR3 nucleotides are TGCGCCAGCAGGACTAGCGGGACATTAAGCTCCTACGAGCAGTACTTC.

On this clone itself: The sample has other DNA sequences that encode this CDR3 too. This chain's CDR3 is CASSPLTEAFF. CDR3 DNA: TGTGCCAGCAGTCCCCTCACTGAAGCTTTCTTT. The V and J genes are TRBV6-1 and TRBJ1-1; D call uncertain. The CDR3 covers 11 residues. V dropped 5 bases and J dropped 4 bases, with 5 bases sitting between them. Germline CDR1 MNHNS, CDR2 SASEGT.

This clone was counted only a few times. The chain is built from TRBV9 and TRBJ2-5; D is possibly TRBD2 (6 bases). The DNA end favors TRBJ2-7, so the J call may be wrong. The CDR3 has 13 amino acids. Germline-derived CDR1 and CDR2 are SGDLS and YYNGEE. The CDR3 coding sequence is TGTGCCAGCAGCGTCGCGACGGGAGCCGAGCAGTACTTC. Translating it yields CASSVATGAEQYF.

J is TRBJ1-2 and V is TRBV5-1; D perhaps matches TRBD1 (5 bases). This CDR3 is built from 13 residues. V was trimmed by 4 bases and J by 3 bases, leaving 10 bases between them. Germline CDR1 and CDR2: SGHRS and YFSETQ. Here the CDR3 DNA reads TGCGCCAGCAGCACCGACAGTTACTATGGCTACACCTTC. This translates into CASSTDSYYGYTF.

J is TRBJ2-2 and V is TRBV15; no clear D gene. V dropped 5 bases and J dropped 7 bases, with 14 bases sitting between them. Germline V gene sequence: CDR1 LNHNV, CDR2 YYDKDF (reference sequence). The CDR3 consists of 14 residues. The DNA of the CDR3 is TGTGCCACCAGCCTCCCCCGGGTAGTCGGGGAGCTGTTTTTT. It codes for CATSLPRVVGELFF.

V gene TRBV28 combines with J gene TRBJ2-5, with TRBD1 matching over 8 bases. The CDR3 is 14 residues long. Unmatched junction bases numbered 6, after V lost 4 bases and J lost 5 bases. From germline, CDR1 is MDHEN and CDR2 SYDVKM. CDR3 protein: CASSSRGRGETQYF. DNA for the CDR3: TGTGCCAGCAGTTCCAGGGGGCGGGGTGAGACCCAGTACTTC.

The chain uses TRBV19 and TRBJ1-5; D is uncertain. The CDR3 runs 13 residues. Germline V lookup: CDR1 LNHDA, CDR2 SQIVND (reference sequence). V lost 6 bases, J lost 5 bases, and 11 bases lay in between. DNA of the CDR3: TGTGCCAGTAGCTCCACCGGAGATCAGCCCCAGCATTTT. Protein product: CASSSTGDQPQHF.

The chain links TRBV2 to TRBJ1-6, with D hard to call. V lost 7 bases and J lost 7, with 11 bases in between. Germline V CDR1 and CDR2: SNHLY, FYNNEI. The CDR3 is 13 amino acids. The CDR3 protein is CASIGERNSPLHF. The CDR3 bases are TGTGCCAGCATCGGGGAGAGGAATTCACCCCTCCACTTT.

V usage is TRBV6-5 and J usage is TRBJ2-7; 8 bases line up with TRBD1. Germline V gene sequence: CDR1 MNHEY, CDR2 SVGAGI. The CDR3 loop spans 14 amino acids. J was trimmed by 3 bases and V by 5 bases; bases with no gene match: 6. The CDR3, as DNA: TGTGCCAGCAGTGCCGGGACAGGTTTCTACGAGCAGTACTTC. This encodes CASSAGTGFYEQYF.

V is TRBV7-8 and J is TRBJ1-1, with TRBD1 matching 9 bases. The V gene's germline CDR1 is SGHVS and CDR2 FQNEAQ. V shed 2 bases, J shed 3 bases, and the junction held 1 base outside the gene matches. The CDR3 has 14 residues. The CDR3 region has the DNA TGTGCCAGCAGCTTATGGACAGGGGACACTGAAGCTTTCTTT. Protein sequence: CASSLWTGDTEAFF.

This chain uses TRBV27 with TRBJ2-7; 12 nucleotides align to TRBD2. The CDR3 consists of 14 residues. CDR1 is MNHEY and CDR2 is SMNVEV in the germline V gene (reference sequence). Losses at the gene ends were 2 bases for V and 5 bases for J; bases not matched to a gene: 1. CDR3 nucleotides: TGTGCCAGCAGTTTAACTAGCGGGAGGAACGAGCAGTACTTC. Translation gives CASSLTSGRNEQYF.

This clone was seen a single time. V and J are TRBV28 and TRBJ1-1; the match to TRBD1 covers 7 bases. The CDR3 runs to 13 residues. Germline-derived CDR1 and CDR2 are MDHEN and SYDVKM. V trimming: 10 bases; J trimming: 4 bases; junction bases outside the gene matches: 9. The CDR3 nucleotides read TGTGCCACCACACAGGGGAGTCGCACTGAAGCTTTCTTT. Its protein product is CATTQGSRTEAFF. Full variable domain (remainder filled in from reference TRBV28 and TRBJ1-1): DVKVTQSSRYLVKRTGEKVFLECVQDMDHENMFWYRQDPGLGLRLIYFSYDVKMKEKGDIPEGYSVSREKKERFSLILESASTNQTSMYLCATTQGSRTEAFFGQGTRLTVV.

The chain uses TRBV28 and TRBJ1-2; no clear D. The V gene's germline CDR1 is MDHEN and CDR2 SYDVKM. Trimming cost V 6 bases and J 8 bases, with 10 bases left between them. The CDR3 runs 11 residues. Here the CDR3 DNA reads TGTGCCAGCAGCGGACTACAAGGCTACACCTTC. It encodes CASSGLQGYTF.

This sequence joins TRBV5-1 and TRBJ2-7; 11 bases are shared with TRBD1. Germline CDR1 reads SGHRS; CDR2 reads YFSETQ. This CDR3 is built from 14 residues. With V trimmed by 4 bases and J by 3 bases, 3 bases remained unmatched. The DNA for the CDR3 is TGCGCCAGCAGCATTGGGACAGGGGGCTACGAGCAGTACTTC. Translation: CASSIGTGGYEQYF.

This chain connects TRBV9 to TRBJ2-3; D may be TRBD1 (6 bases). V was clipped by 3 bases and J by 1 base, with 6 bases between them. The CDR3 is 13 residues long. Germline assignment: CDR1 SGDLS and CDR2 YYNGEE. The CDR3 DNA sequence: TGTGCCAGCAGCGGGACAGGCACAGATACGCAGTATTTT. Protein: CASSGTGTDTQYF.

The rearrangement uses TRBV5-1 and TRBJ2-1; no clear D. Trimming removed 4 bases from V and 0 bases from J, with 8 bases in between. Germline V CDR1 and CDR2: SGHRS, YFSETQ. This CDR3 region has 14 residues. CDR3 in amino acids: CASSPSSSYNEQFF. In nucleotides, the CDR3 is TGCGCCAGCAGCCCCTCTAGCTCCTACAATGAGCAGTTCTTC.

The table lists this clone with a few counts. V usage is TRBV6-5 and J usage is TRBJ2-3; D remains ambiguous. Between the trimmed V and J ends, which lost 8 bases and 6 bases, there was a span of 9 bases. The CDR3 covers 11 residues. CDR1 and CDR2 from the germline V gene are MNHEY and SVGAGI. The CDR3 is CASRGPDTQYF. In DNA form, the CDR3 reads TGTGCCAGCCGCGGCCCCGATACGCAGTATTTT.

Points on this clone: The same CDR3 arises from other DNA sequences in this sample as well. CDR3 DNA: TGTGCCAGCAGCTTAGGGGGCCTCGGTCAGCCCCAGCATTTT. Protein product: CASSLGGLGQPQHF. V and J are TRBV7-9 and TRBJ1-5; possibly TRBD1 for D (5 bases). Trimming stripped 1 base from V and 6 bases from J, with 10 bases between. Germline V gene sequence: CDR1 SEHNR, CDR2 FQNEAQ (reference sequence). The CDR3 contains 14 residues.